This TCR beta chain was sequenced during a study of neurological immune-mediated disorders. Whole-study results and caveats: Among 34 multiple sclerosis patients, phylogenetic grouping put the repertoires of 18 into a single related-CDR3 cluster, a possible signature.

The CDR3 spans 16 residues. Germline CDR1 MNHEY, CDR2 SVGEGT. After removal of 8 bases from V and 8 bases from J, the junction contained 13 bases not matched to a gene. In TCRdb, the 5' RACE reads were re-called with MiXCR into one record per CDR3 protein. The repertoire holds approximately 82,000 distinct CDR3 sequences, with approximately 2.8% as singletons. This clonotype was picked up many times. What it binds is not known. Material: PBMCs. The V gene is TRBV6-2 or TRBV6-3, the J gene TRBJ2-1, with 12 bases lining up with TRBD2. The TCR was taken from a woman aged 30 to 39 with multiple sclerosis. The CDR3 loop is CASCPPLTSGSYEQFF. The CDR3 DNA follows: TGTGCCAGCTGCCCACCCCTGACTAGCGGGAGTTATGAGCAGTTCTTC.